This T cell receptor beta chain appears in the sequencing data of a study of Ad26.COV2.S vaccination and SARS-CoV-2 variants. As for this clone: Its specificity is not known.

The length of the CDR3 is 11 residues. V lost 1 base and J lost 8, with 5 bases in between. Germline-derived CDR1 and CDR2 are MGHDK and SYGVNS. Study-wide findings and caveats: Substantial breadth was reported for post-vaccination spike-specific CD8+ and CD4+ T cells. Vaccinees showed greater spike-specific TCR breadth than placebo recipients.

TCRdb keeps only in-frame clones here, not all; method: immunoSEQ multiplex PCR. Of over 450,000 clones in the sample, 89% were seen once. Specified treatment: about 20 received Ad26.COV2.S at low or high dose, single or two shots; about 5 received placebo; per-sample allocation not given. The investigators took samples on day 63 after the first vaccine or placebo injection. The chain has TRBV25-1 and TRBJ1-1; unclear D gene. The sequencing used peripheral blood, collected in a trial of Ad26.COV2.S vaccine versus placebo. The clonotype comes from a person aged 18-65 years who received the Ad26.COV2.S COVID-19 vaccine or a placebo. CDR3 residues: CASSEFSEAFF. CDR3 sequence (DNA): TGTGCCAGCAGTGAATTTTCCGAAGCTTTCTTT.